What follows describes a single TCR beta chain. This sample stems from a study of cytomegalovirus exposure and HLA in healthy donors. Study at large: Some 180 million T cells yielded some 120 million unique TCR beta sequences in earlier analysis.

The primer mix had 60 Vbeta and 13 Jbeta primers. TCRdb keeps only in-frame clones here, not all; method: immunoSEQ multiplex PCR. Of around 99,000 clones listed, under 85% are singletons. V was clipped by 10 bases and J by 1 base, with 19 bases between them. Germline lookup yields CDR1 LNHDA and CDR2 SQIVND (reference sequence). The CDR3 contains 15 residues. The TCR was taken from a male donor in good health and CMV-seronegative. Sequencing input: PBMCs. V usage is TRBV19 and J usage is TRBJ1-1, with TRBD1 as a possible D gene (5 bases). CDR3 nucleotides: TGTGCCACCAACCAGTGGGGGGGGGAGAACACTGAAGCTTTCTTT. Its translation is CATNQWGGENTEAFF. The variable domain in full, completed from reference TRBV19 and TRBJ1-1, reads DGGITQSPKYLFRKEGQNVTLSCEQNLNHDAMYWYRQDPGQGLRLIYYSQIVNDFQKGDIAEGYSVSREKKESFPLTVTSAQKNPTAFYLCATNQWGGENTEAFFGQGTRLTVV.